The source of this T cell receptor beta chain is a study of cytomegalovirus exposure and HLA in healthy donors. Study-wide results and caveats: Diagnosis of cytomegalovirus status made by the classifier reportedly showed high specificity and sensitivity. Data from an earlier analysis indicated that most TCR beta V segments were productive either about 87% or about 30% of the time. A later analysis found most CMV-associated TCR beta chains apparently HLA-restricted.

Primers for the PCR totalled 60 Vbeta and 13 Jbeta. Methods used by the authors: An analysis performed later counted around 80 million unique TCR beta chains (roughly 10 million of them shared). Produced via immunoSEQ multiplex PCR; TCRdb's table is partial and in-frame only. V, J and clone size are taken as reported in that table, and D and trimming were inferred from the DNA itself. This sample has 150,000 to 200,000 clones, with around 68% found just once. Worth noting for this clone: Its antigen is undetermined.

V lost 3 bases to trimming and J lost 7 bases, with 9 bases between them. This CDR3 contains 13 residues. Germline V gene sequence: CDR1 MNHEY, CDR2 SMNVEV (reference sequence). Sequencing was performed on PBMCs. This TCR was sampled from a girl under 18 in good health and CMV-seronegative. The chain joins TRBV27 to TRBJ2-2; no firm D call. The CDR3: CASSFPVGGELFF. CDR3 DNA: TGTGCCAGCAGTTTCCCCGTCGGCGGGGAGCTGTTTTTT.